The 19 T cell receptor beta chains listed next were all sequenced from one sample in a study of T-cell reconstitution after alpha-beta-depleted transplantation in children (TCRdb year 2016). The library was produced with PCR. The sequencer was an Illumina HiSeq 2500. TCR library preparation used molecular barcoding, with unique molecular identifiers applied to normalize quantification of the TCRbeta repertoire. The public reads were reprocessed in TCRdb via fastp at Q25 and MiXCR, keeping in-frame beta chains. Each record represents a unique CDR3 protein, reported with the most common genes and DNA among its rows. This sample is represented by roughly 120,000 distinct CDR3 sequences; 23% of them were singletons. Clones ranked in the top ten supply over 9.5% of the sample. The treatment or condition label for this specimen denotes: allogeneic hematopoietic cell transplantation with graft depleted of TCRalphabeta T cells and CD19 B cells.

Material: PBMCs, mostly from graft donor cells, obtained 180 days after TCRalphabeta/CD19-depleted stem cell transplant. All receptors derive from a male patient aged 2-10 years who had a stem cell transplant for chronic granulomatous disease, so the T cells may come from the graft donor.

The CDR3 reads CASSFTSGGPYEQYF. Written as DNA, the CDR3 is TGTGCCAGCAGCTTCACTAGCGGGGGACCCTACGAGCAGTACTTC. This chain uses TRBV7-2 with TRBJ2-7; 11 positions match TRBD2. With V trimmed by 3 bases and J by 2 bases, 3 bases remained unmatched. The CDR3 runs to 15 residues. Germline-derived CDR1 and CDR2 are SGHTA and FQGNSA.

This clonotype was recorded a few times. The CDR3 spells CATSDSPGEETQYF. The CDR3 DNA sequence: TGTGCCACCAGTGATTCCCCAGGAGAAGAGACCCAGTACTTC. The V and J genes are TRBV24-1 and TRBJ2-5; D is undetermined. V shed 2 bases and J shed 3 bases, with 9 bases lying between them. The germline V gene encodes CDR1 KGHDR and CDR2 SFDVKD. The length of the CDR3 is 14 residues.

The chain joins TRBV6-1 to TRBJ2-4; TRBD1 matches 9 bases. The CDR3 spans 19 residues. V shed 1 base, J shed 0 bases, and the junction held 10 bases outside the gene matches. The germline V gene has CDR1 MNHNS and CDR2 SASEGT. CDR3 nucleotide sequence: TGTGCCAGCAGTGAAGTTGAGGGGACAGGGTTGGTAGCCAAAAACATTCAGTACTTC. Residues: CASSEVEGTGLVAKNIQYF.

This chain links TRBV12-3 or TRBV12-4 with TRBJ2-1, with 8 nucleotides matching TRBD2. Trimming cost V 6 bases and J 3 bases; bases outside gene matches: 13. There are 17 residues in the CDR3. CDR3 coding DNA: TGTGCCAGCAGCCCCCTTCTGGGTAGCGGGAACTACAATGAGCAGTTCTTC. It specifies CASSPLLGSGNYNEQFF.

This clonotype was recorded at least ten times. The rearrangement joins TRBV7-2 to TRBJ2-1; TRBD1 or TRBD2 may be the D gene (5 bases each). The CDR3 totals 14 residues. V gave up 5 bases and J gave up 7 bases, with 15 bases separating them. The germline V gene encodes CDR1 SGHTA and CDR2 FQGNSA. The CDR3 nucleotides are TGTGCCAGCAGCCCAAGGGTGTGGGGGAATGAGCAGTTCTTC. It translates to CASSPRVWGNEQFF.

The V call is TRBV12-3 or TRBV12-4, the J call TRBJ1-4; D ambiguous. This CDR3 is built from 11 residues. Between the trimmed V and J ends, which lost 3 bases and 17 bases, there was a span of 13 bases. The CDR3 DNA follows: TGTGCCAGCAGTTTCCAACAGAGTGTATTTTTT. Translated, it gives CASSFQQSVFF.

The chain carries TRBV29-1 and TRBJ2-5, with 7 bases that match TRBD1. The CDR3 contains 12 residues. V shed 7 bases, J shed 5 bases, and the junction held 7 bases outside the gene matches. Germline V CDR1 and CDR2: SQVTM, ANQGSEA. The CDR3 is CSALTGPETQYF. As DNA, the CDR3 is TGCAGCGCATTGACAGGGCCCGAGACCCAGTACTTC.

Concerning this clonotype itself: Being one base from a much bigger clone, this may be a read error. The chain recombines TRBV19 with TRBJ1-1, with D unresolved. From germline, CDR1 is LNHDA and CDR2 SQIVND (reference sequence). V was clipped by 6 bases and J by 3 bases, with 8 bases between them. The CDR3 contains 12 residues. In nucleotides, the CDR3 is TGTGCCAGTAGCCGTCCCCACACTGAAGCTTTCTTT. This gives the protein CASSRPHTEAFF.

This clonotype was seen ten or more times. The rearrangement joins TRBV24-1 to TRBJ2-1; TRBD2 aligns across 7 bases. CDR3 size: 15 residues. Germline V gives CDR1 KGHDR, CDR2 SFDVKD. The V gene end was trimmed by 9 bases and the J gene end by 1 base; junction bases not matched to a gene: 8. The CDR3 DNA sequence: TGTGCCACCGCTGCCAGCGGGGTATCCTACAATGAGCAGTTCTTC. Translating gives CATAASGVSYNEQFF.

This clonotype was observed a few times. The rearrangement joins TRBV4-1 to TRBJ2-3, with a tentative D call TRBD1 (7 bases). Germline lookup yields CDR1 MGHRA and CDR2 YSYEKL. V lost 4 bases to trimming and J lost 0 bases, with 20 bases between them. The CDR3 is made up of 18 amino acids. CDR3 DNA: TGCGCCAGCAGCCCACGCAGGGGGGCAAGCCCTAGCACAGATACGCAGTATTTT. It encodes CASSPRRGASPSTDTQYF.

This clonotype was found many times. This chain joins TRBV9 and TRBJ2-2; D is undetermined. Germline V lookup: CDR1 SGDLS, CDR2 YYNGEE. This CDR3 is 13 amino acids long. V gave up 0 bases and J gave up 4 bases, with 4 bases separating them. This CDR3 is CASSVGGTGELFF. Here the CDR3 DNA reads TGTGCCAGCAGCGTAGGGGGCACCGGGGAGCTGTTTTTT.

The sample holds many counts of this clonotype. CDR3 in DNA: TGCGCCAGCAGCACAGATACGCAGTATTTT. Its translation: CASSTDTQYF. The V call is TRBV10-2, the J call TRBJ2-3; no clear D gene. With 6 bases removed from V and 2 bases from J, the gap between germline ends came to 0 bases. The CDR3 is 10 amino acids. Looked up from germline, CDR1 is WSHSY and CDR2 is SAAADI.

This clonotype was observed a handful of times. The chain joins TRBV3-1 to TRBJ2-1; TRBD1 matches at 7 bases. The junction had 3 bases not matched to a gene; V was cut back by 5 bases and J by 11 bases. Per the germline V gene, CDR1 is LGHDT and CDR2 is YNNKEL (reference sequence). This CDR3 has 11 residues. This chain's CDR3 is CASSAQGKQFF. The CDR3 nucleotides are TGTGCCAGCAGCGCACAGGGGAAGCAGTTCTTC.

This clonotype was detected only a few times. In DNA, the CDR3 is TGTGCCAGCAGTTTCTATTCGGGCAGGTTTAATGAAAAACTGTTTTTT. It encodes CASSFYSGRFNEKLFF. The chain employs TRBV12-3 or TRBV12-4 and TRBJ1-4; D gene uncertain. This CDR3 is built from 16 residues. Trimming stripped 3 bases from V and 4 bases from J, with 15 bases between.

The chain uses TRBV1 and TRBJ2-3; TRBD2 is the table's D call and was not checked against the DNA. TRBV1 is shown as a pseudogene. The CDR3 covers 21 residues. The CDR3 coding sequence is TGCACCAGCAGCCAAGACGGTCCGGTGTCGGGAGACTTTAAGAGGACAGATACGCAGTATTTT. It specifies CTSSQDGPVSGDFKRTDTQYF.

The V call is TRBV28, the J call TRBJ2-5, with D possibly being TRBD1 (5 bases). V lost 6 bases, J lost 2 bases, and 10 bases lay in between. The CDR3 runs to 13 residues. Germline CDR1 MDHEN, CDR2 SYDVKM. In DNA form, the CDR3 reads TGTGCCAGCAGCAGGACACCACAAGAGACCCAGTACTTC. It translates to CASSRTPQETQYF.

The chain is built from TRBV5-1 and TRBJ2-5, with unresolved D. Trimming left V 3 bases short and J 0 bases short, with 3 bases between. This CDR3 spans 12 amino acids. Germline CDR1 is SGHRS and CDR2 is YFSETQ. The CDR3 protein is CASSWYQETQYF. The CDR3, as DNA: TGCGCCAGCAGCTGGTACCAAGAGACCCAGTACTTC.

This clonotype was recorded once. The rearrangement links TRBV5-1 to TRBJ2-3; D possibly corresponds to TRBD2 (5 bases). The length of the CDR3 is 13 residues. The V end lost 3 bases, the J end lost 5 bases, and 10 bases lay between the germline ends. Germline V gene data show CDR1 as SGHRS and CDR2 as YFSETQ. The CDR3 protein is CASSSNSGDTQYF. The CDR3 nucleotides are TGCGCCAGCAGCTCGAACAGCGGAGATACGCAGTATTTT.

Relative to its sample, this clonotype is medium-sized (0.01 to 0.1%). The V gene is TRBV20-1, the J gene TRBJ1-4, with D hard to call. Trimming cost V 0 bases and J 2 bases, with 4 bases left between them. The CDR3 consists of 13 residues. Germline loops: CDR1 DFQATT, CDR2 SNEGSKA (reference sequence). CDR3 loop: CSARDLTNEKLFF. The CDR3 DNA reads TGCAGTGCTAGAGATCTTACTAATGAAAAACTGTTTTTT.